This T cell receptor (beta chain) originates from a study of T cell repertoires in aging, cancer and after chemotherapy. Study results and limitations: Compared with age-matched healthy donors, untreated hematological or solid cancer patients showed higher blood TCR clonality.

Peripheral blood genomic DNA, not sorted cells or RNA, was the template. Multiplex touch-down PCR with TRB-A/B primers amplified rearranged V-D-J TRB sequences. Via MiXCR, TCRdb re-called the multiplex PCR reads, giving one row per CDR3 protein. In the table there are 7,500 or so distinct CDR3 sequences, 35% to 45% of which are singletons. Of note for this clonotype: Its specificity is not known.

The sample taken for sequencing was blood. The receptor comes from a human donor in good health.

The CDR3 sequence is CASSRLQDGLYGYTF. The CDR3, as DNA: TGTGCCAGCAGCCGTCTGCAGGACGGGCTATATGGCTACACCTTC. V gene TRBV12-3 or TRBV12-4 combines with J gene TRBJ1-2; D remains ambiguous. CDR3 length: 15 amino acids. With 6 bases removed from V and 5 bases from J, the gap between germline ends came to 19 bases.